This passage covers 5 T cell receptor beta chains from one sample sequenced in a study of cytomegalovirus exposure and HLA in healthy donors. The PCR had 60 Vbeta and 13 Jbeta primers. Sequencing was performed with immunoSEQ multiplex PCR; in TCRdb, only in-frame clones are kept and a portion is missing. The sample lists tens of thousands of clones; roughly 85% were seen once. Sequencing input: PBMCs. These receptors all stem from a female donor in good health and CMV-seronegative.

The chain couples TRBV15 to TRBJ1-1; 8 bases map to TRBD1. Trimming took 3 bases from V and 1 from J; bases not matched to a gene: 7. CDR3 length equals 16 residues. Per germline, CDR1 LNHNV and CDR2 YYDKDF (reference sequence). DNA of the CDR3: TGTGCCACCAGCAGTCCCGCTGACAGGGGGAACACTGAAGCTTTCTTT. Its translation: CATSSPADRGNTEAFF.

J is TRBJ1-5 and V is TRBV4-1; 10 nucleotides line up with TRBD1. CDR3 size: 15 residues. With 3 bases clipped from V and 9 bases from J, the junction kept 8 bases outside the gene matches. The germline V gene encodes CDR1 MGHRA and CDR2 YSYEKL. The CDR3 reads CASSHPGQGPRPQHF. DNA of the CDR3: TGCGCCAGCAGCCATCCGGGACAGGGGCCTCGGCCCCAGCATTTT.

The chain recombines TRBV6-5 with TRBJ1-1; D is perhaps TRBD1 (5 bases). The CDR3 extends over 13 amino acids. Germline V lookup: CDR1 MNHEY, CDR2 SVGAGI. The germline V and J ends were trimmed by 5 bases and 7 bases, with 14 bases remaining between them. CDR3 sequence reads: CASSLQEFNEAFF. The CDR3 coding sequence is TGTGCCAGCAGTCTACAGGAATTTAATGAAGCTTTCTTT.

Note on this clone: One end of the junction is discordant with germline, which a read error may explain. The chain carries TRBV7-9 and TRBJ1-4, with 10 bases matching TRBD1. This CDR3 is 16 amino acids long. CDR1 is SEHNR and CDR2 is FQNEAQ in the germline V gene (reference sequence). In DNA, the CDR3 is TGTGCCAGCAGTTTAGAGACAGGGGGCGTATATGAAAAACTGTTTTTT. This encodes CASSLETGGVYEKLFF.

This rearrangement joins TRBV19 to TRBJ2-1; tentative D call: TRBD2 (5 bases). CDR1 is LNHDA and CDR2 is SQIVND in the germline V gene (reference sequence). CDR3 length: 23 residues. V was shortened by 3 bases and J by 2 bases, with 35 bases between the two germline ends. CDR3 loop: CASSIRLTFIPRFAGDTYNEQFF. The CDR3 DNA reads TGTGCCAGTAGTATTCGCTTAACCTTTATCCCTCGCTTCGCCGGGGATACCTACAATGAGCAGTTCTTC.